The following is a T cell receptor (beta chain) sequence with its context. The antigen is unknown. The record originates from a study of Graves' ophthalmopathy and Graves' hyperthyroidism. Study-level points and caveats: Sensitivity of 87.88% and specificity of approximately 81% were achieved when a 13-signature model separated ophthalmopathy from stable hyperthyroidism.

V was trimmed by 2 bases and J by 5 bases, leaving 12 bases between them. The CDR3 is 14 amino acids. CDR1 is LGHDT, CDR2 YNNKEL, per germline (reference sequence). Clinical symptoms, serum thyroxine, TRAb, thyroid ultrasound and orbital computed tomography were relied on for diagnosis. The authors isolated PBMCs from 10 ml of fresh peripheral blood. Amplification targeted the TCR beta CDR3 regions, with RNA transcripts as the source material. HTBI-primed RT-PCR formed the first round, and a multiplex PCR formed the second. Each CDR3 protein gets one entry after TCRdb re-called the multiplex PCR reads with MiXCR. Of some 750,000 distinct CDR3 sequences listed, around 40% are singletons.

What was sequenced was peripheral blood. The chain links TRBV3-1 to TRBJ1-1, with D possibly being TRBD1 (6 bases). The receptor's source is an adult man with Graves' ophthalmopathy. The CDR3 DNA reads as TGTGCCAGCAGCCAAAACAGGGAGTGGACTGAAGCTTTCTTT. Amino acids: CASSQNREWTEAFF.